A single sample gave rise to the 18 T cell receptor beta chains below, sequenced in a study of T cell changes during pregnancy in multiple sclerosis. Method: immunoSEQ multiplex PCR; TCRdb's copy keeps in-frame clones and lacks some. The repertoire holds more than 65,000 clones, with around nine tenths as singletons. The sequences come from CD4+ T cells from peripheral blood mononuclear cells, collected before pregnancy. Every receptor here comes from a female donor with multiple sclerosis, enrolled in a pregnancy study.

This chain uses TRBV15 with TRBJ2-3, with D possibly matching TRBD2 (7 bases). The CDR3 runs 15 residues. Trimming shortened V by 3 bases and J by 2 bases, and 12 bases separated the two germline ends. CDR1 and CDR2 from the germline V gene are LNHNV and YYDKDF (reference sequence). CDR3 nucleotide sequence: TGTGCCACCAGCAGGGACGCGGGGGCCACAGATACGCAGTATTTT. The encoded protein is CATSRDAGATDTQYF.

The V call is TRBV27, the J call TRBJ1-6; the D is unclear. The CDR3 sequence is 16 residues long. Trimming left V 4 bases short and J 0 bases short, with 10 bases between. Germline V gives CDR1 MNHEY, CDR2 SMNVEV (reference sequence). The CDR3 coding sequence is TGTGCCAGCAGTTCCGCCCGGAGCTCCTATAATTCACCCCTCCACTTT. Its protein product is CASSSARSSYNSPLHF.

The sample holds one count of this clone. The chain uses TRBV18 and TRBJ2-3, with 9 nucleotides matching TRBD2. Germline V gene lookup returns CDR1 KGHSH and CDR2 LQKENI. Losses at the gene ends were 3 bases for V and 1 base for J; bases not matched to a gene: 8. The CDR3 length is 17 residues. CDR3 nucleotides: TGTGCCAGCTCACCTAATCTAGCGGGGCGACGCACAGATACGCAGTATTTT. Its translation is CASSPNLAGRRTDTQYF.

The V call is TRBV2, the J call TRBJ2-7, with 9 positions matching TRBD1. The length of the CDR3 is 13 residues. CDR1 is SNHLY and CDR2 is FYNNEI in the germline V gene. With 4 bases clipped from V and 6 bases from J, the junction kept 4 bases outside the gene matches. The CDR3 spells CASSAGTGREQYF. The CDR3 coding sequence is TGTGCCAGCAGTGCGGGGACAGGGCGCGAGCAGTACTTC.

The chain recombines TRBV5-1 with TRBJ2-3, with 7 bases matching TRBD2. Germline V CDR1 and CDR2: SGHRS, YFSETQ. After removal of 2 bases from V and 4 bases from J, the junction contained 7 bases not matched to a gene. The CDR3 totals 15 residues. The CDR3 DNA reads TGCGCCAGCAGCTTCCCTCTAGCGGACGCAGATACGCAGTATTTT. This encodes CASSFPLADADTQYF.

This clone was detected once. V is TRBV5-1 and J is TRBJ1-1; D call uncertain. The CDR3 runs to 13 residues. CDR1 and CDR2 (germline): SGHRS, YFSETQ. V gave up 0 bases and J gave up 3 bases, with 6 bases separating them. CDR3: CASSLGRDTEAFF. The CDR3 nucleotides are TGCGCCAGCAGCTTGGGACGGGACACTGAAGCTTTCTTT.

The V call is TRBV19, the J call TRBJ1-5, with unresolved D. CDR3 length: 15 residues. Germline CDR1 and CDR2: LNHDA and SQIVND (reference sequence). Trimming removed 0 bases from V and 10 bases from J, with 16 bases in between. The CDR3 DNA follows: TGTGCCAGTAGTATAGATCCCTCCTCTGGGCAACCCCAGCATTTT. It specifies CASSIDPSSGQPQHF.

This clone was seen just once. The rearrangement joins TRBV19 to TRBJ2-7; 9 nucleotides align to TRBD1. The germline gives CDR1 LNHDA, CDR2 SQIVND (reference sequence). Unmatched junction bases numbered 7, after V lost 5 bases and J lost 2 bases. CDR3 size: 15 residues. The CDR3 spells CASSSQGQGPYEQYF. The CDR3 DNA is TGTGCCAGTAGTTCCCAGGGACAGGGTCCCTACGAGCAGTACTTC.

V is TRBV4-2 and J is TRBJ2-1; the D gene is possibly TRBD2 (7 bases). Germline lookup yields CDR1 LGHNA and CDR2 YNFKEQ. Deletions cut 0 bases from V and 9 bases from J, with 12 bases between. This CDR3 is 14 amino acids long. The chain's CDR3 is CASSQDWGGGEQFF. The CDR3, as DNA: TGTGCCAGCAGCCAAGATTGGGGGGGCGGTGAGCAGTTCTTC.

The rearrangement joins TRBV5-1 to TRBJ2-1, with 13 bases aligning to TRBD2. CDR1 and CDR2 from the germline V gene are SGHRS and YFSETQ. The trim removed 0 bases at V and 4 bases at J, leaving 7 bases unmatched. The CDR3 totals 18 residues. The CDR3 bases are TGCGCCAGCAGCTTGGGACTAGCGGGGGGCCGGTTTTACAATGAGCAGTTCTTC. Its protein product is CASSLGLAGGRFYNEQFF.

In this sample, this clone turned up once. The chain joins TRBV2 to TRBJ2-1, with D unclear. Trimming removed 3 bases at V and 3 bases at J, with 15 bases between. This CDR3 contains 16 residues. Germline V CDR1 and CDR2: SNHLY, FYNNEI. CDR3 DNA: TGTGCCAGCAGTGATGAAAGCCCCACCTTCTACAATGAGCAGTTCTTC. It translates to CASSDESPTFYNEQFF. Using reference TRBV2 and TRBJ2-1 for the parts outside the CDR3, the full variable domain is EPEVTQTPSHQVTQMGQEVILRCVPISNHLYFYWYRQILGQKVEFLVSFYNNEISEKSEIFDDQFSVERPDGSNFTLKIRSTKLEDSAMYFCASSDESPTFYNEQFFGPGTRLTVL.

This CDR3 reads CASSLLGLNTGELFF. CDR3 coding DNA: TGTGCCAGCAGCTTACTGGGACTGAACACCGGGGAGCTGTTTTTT. The chain uses TRBV7-3 and TRBJ2-2; tentative D call: TRBD2 (6 bases). V was trimmed by 2 bases and J by 1 base, leaving 8 bases between them. Per the germline V gene, CDR1 is SGHTA and CDR2 is FQGTGA. The CDR3 is made up of 15 amino acids.

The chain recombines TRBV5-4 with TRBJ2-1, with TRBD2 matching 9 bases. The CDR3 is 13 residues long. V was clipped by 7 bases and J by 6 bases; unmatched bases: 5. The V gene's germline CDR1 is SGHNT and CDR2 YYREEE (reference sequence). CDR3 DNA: TGTGCCAGCGGGACTAGCCCGGGCAATGAGCAGTTCTTC. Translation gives CASGTSPGNEQFF.

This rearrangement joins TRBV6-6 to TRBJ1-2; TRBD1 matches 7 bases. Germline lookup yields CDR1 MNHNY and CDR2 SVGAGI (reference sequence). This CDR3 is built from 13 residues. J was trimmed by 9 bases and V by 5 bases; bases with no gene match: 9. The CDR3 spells CASSLDRVSSYTF. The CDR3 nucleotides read TGTGCCAGCAGTCTAGACAGGGTATCGAGCTACACCTTC.

The CDR3 sequence: CASRGSGIYEQYF. The CDR3 bases are TGTGCCAGCAGAGGTAGCGGGATCTACGAGCAGTACTTC. This chain links TRBV28 with TRBJ2-7; 8 bases are a match to TRBD2. V trimming: 6 bases; J trimming: 3 bases; junction bases outside the gene matches: 4. Germline V gene data show CDR1 as MDHEN and CDR2 as SYDVKM. The CDR3 length is 13 residues. Together with reference TRBV28 and TRBJ2-7, the CDR3 gives the full variable domain: DVKVTQSSRYLVKRTGEKVFLECVQDMDHENMFWYRQDPGLGLRLIYFSYDVKMKEKGDIPEGYSVSREKKERFSLILESASTNQTSMYLCASRGSGIYEQYFGPGTRLTVT.

This chain's CDR3 is CASIATGIRNQPQHF. The CDR3 DNA reads TGTGCCAGTATCGCAACAGGGATTCGCAATCAGCCCCAGCATTTT. The gene calls are TRBV19 and TRBJ1-5; possibly TRBD1 for D (6 bases). The CDR3 consists of 15 residues. V was pared by 7 bases and J by 2 bases, with 15 bases between. CDR1 is LNHDA, CDR2 SQIVND, per germline (reference sequence).

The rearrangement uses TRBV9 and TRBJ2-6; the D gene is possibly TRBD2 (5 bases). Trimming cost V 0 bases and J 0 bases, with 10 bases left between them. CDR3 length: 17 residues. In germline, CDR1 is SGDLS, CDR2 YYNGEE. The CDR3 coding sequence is TGTGCCAGCAGCGTAGGATCGGGATTCTCTGGGGCCAACGTCCTGACTTTC. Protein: CASSVGSGFSGANVLTF.

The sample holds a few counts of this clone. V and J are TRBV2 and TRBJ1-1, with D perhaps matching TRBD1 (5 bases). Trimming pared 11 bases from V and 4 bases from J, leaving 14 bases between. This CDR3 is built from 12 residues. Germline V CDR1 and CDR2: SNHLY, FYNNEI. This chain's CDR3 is CAGLTGGTEAFF. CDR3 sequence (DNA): TGTGCCGGACTTACGGGGGGCACTGAAGCTTTCTTT.